A selection of T cell receptor beta chains follows, all from one sample in a study of blood T cells in healthy people across ages. TCRdb analysed the 5' RACE reads with MiXCR anew, one entry per CDR3 protein. The table lists over 500,000 distinct CDR3 sequences, about 27% of them singletons. This sample also belongs to another study, concerning T cells of mothers and their children.

Sequencing was performed on blood. These receptors came from a boy between 2 and 15 years old in good health. The CDR3 runs from the conserved cysteine through the conserved F or W. The order of the fields is V gene, CDR3 length, clone size, J gene, D gene, CDR3 DNA, CDR3 protein. A D gene is named only where the DNA matches it firmly. Size is stated for part of the rows, as once, few or many counts, or as a class when the clone is expanded.

>TRBV5-1|11|-|TRBJ2-7|-
TGCGCCAGCAGCGAGGAAAACGAGCAGTACTTC
CASSEENEQYF
>TRBV20-1|14|-|TRBJ1-5|TRBD1
TGCAGTGCTACAGGGGGCTGGGGCAATCAGCCCCAGCATTTT
CSATGGWGNQPQHF
>TRBV4-3|16|-|TRBJ1-1|-
TGCGCCAGCAGCCAAGATCGACATGGGGGCCGCACTGAAGCTTTCTTT
CASSQDRHGGRTEAFF
>TRBV6-5|14|-|TRBJ2-1|-
TGTGCCAGCACTCCTAGTCCCTCCTACAATGAGCAGTTCTTC
CASTPSPSYNEQFF
>TRBV7-2|16|-|TRBJ2-3|TRBD1
TGTGCCAGCAGCTTAGTAGGGGGCGTTGTCACAGATACGCAGTATTTT
CASSLVGGVVTDTQYF
>TRBV20-1|15|-|TRBJ1-3|-
TGCAGTGCTCATCCCGGGGGCAGGGGTGGAAACACCATATATTTT
CSAHPGGRGGNTIYF
>TRBV19|15|-|TRBJ2-2|-
TGTGCCAGTAGTATACCCGAAAGGCACACCGGGGAGCTGTTTTTT
CASSIPERHTGELFF
>TRBV7-9|14|-|TRBJ1-1|TRBD1
TGTGCCAGCAGCCCAAGGACAGGGGTGGCTGAAGCTTTCTTT
CASSPRTGVAEAFF
>TRBV7-8|14|few|TRBJ2-1|-
TGTGCCAGCAGCACGCCGGGAGTTACGGATGAGCAGTTCTTC
CASSTPGVTDEQFF
>TRBV6-5|13|-|TRBJ2-7|-
TGTGCCAGCAGGCAAAGAGGGCCGGACGAGCAGTACTTC
CASRQRGPDEQYF
>TRBV28|15|-|TRBJ1-6|-
TGTGCCAGCAGTTTATCTTCTGGGGGTAATTCACCCCTCCACTTT
CASSLSSGGNSPLHF
>TRBV20-1|14|-|TRBJ2-1|TRBD2
TGCAGTGCCGCCCCTAGCGGGGGGACGAATGAGCAGTTCTTC
CSAAPSGGTNEQFF
>TRBV2|13|few|TRBJ2-1|-
TGTGCCACCTGGGGCGGGACAAACAATGAGCAGTTCTTC
CATWGGTNNEQFF
>TRBV6-2/TRBV6-3|12|-|TRBJ1-2|-
TGTGCCAGCAGTTACGTGGGTTATGGCTACACCTTC
CASSYVGYGYTF
>TRBV12-3/TRBV12-4|11|-|TRBJ1-5|-
TGTGCCAGCAGTGACCCTGGGGCCCAGCATTTT
CASSDPGAQHF
>TRBV12-3/TRBV12-4|15|-|TRBJ1-4|TRBD1
TGTGCCAGCAGTTCACAGGGGTTACGGGATGAAAAACTGTTTTTT
CASSSQGLRDEKLFF
>TRBV12-5|16|-|TRBJ2-1|-
TGTGCTAGTGGTTTGGCCCCATACGTCTCCTACAATGAGCAGTTCTTC
CASGLAPYVSYNEQFF
>TRBV5-5|14|few|TRBJ2-4|-
TGTGCCAGCGGCCTGTCCTTAACAGAAAACATTCAGTACTTC
CASGLSLTENIQYF
>TRBV30|13|-|TRBJ1-2|-
TGTGCCTGGAGTTTAAGGGGTGACTATGGCTACACCTTC
CAWSLRGDYGYTF
>TRBV12-3/TRBV12-4|16|few|TRBJ2-5|TRBD2
TGTGCCAGCAGTTTAGGTCCTAGCGGGAGTGCCGAGACCCAGTACTTC
CASSLGPSGSAETQYF
>TRBV13|15|few|TRBJ2-5|-
TGTGCCAGCAGCTCCTCCAAGCGGGCTCAAGAGACCCAGTACTTC
CASSSSKRAQETQYF
>TRBV5-6|16|few|TRBJ2-4|-
TGTGCCAGCACCATACTAGCAGATGGCCCAACGTACATTCAGTACTTC
CASTILADGPTYIQYF
>TRBV29-1|13|-|TRBJ2-3|-
TGCAGCGTATCCCCAGGGGCCGCAGATACGCAGTATTTT
CSVSPGAADTQYF
>TRBV18|13|many|TRBJ2-5|TRBD1
TGTGCCAGCTCACAGGGACAGGGAGAGACCCAGTACTTC
CASSQGQGETQYF
>TRBV7-8|15|-|TRBJ2-2|-
TGTGCCAGCAGCCCCCGACTAGTGAACACCGGGGAGCTGTTTTTT
CASSPRLVNTGELFF
>TRBV3-1|15|few|TRBJ2-5|-
TGTGCCAGCAGCCAAGTCCTAAGGGGGTCGGAGACCCAGTACTTC
CASSQVLRGSETQYF
>TRBV12-3/TRBV12-4|13|-|TRBJ2-5|TRBD1
TGTGCCAGCCTCGTGACAGGGGTTGAGACCCAGTACTTC
CASLVTGVETQYF